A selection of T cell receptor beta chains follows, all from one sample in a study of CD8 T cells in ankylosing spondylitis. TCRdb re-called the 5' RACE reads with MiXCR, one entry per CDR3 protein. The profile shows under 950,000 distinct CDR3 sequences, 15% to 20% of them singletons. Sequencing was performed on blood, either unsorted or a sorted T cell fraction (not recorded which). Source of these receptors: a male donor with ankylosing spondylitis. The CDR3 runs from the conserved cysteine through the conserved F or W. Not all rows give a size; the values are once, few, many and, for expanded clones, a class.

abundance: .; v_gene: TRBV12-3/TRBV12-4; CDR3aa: CASSFWLAGGRETQYF
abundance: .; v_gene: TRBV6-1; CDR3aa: CASSPWTSGGQQYF
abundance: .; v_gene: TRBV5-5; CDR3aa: CASSLPGTASTDTQYF
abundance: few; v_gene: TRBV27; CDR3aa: CASSLWGPLAYNEQFF
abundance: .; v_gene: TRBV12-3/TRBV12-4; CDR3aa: CASSRLSREREKLFF
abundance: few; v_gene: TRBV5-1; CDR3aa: CASSLQGARNEQFF
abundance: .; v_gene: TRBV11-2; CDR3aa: CASSLTSGGAYEQYF
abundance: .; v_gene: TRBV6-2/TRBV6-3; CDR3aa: CASTGDRLIYEQYF
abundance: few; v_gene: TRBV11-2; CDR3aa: CASSSPHSSGRAKSDTQYF
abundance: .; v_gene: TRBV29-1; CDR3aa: CSVSTSGSGNEQFF
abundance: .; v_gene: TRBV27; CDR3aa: CASSFGAVYSGANVLTF
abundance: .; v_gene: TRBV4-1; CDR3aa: CASSQVPGQKTEQYF
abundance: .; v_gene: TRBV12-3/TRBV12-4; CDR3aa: CASSLMGIRGYTF
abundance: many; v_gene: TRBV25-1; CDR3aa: CASSDPKGQGVKEQYF
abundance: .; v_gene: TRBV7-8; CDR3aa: CASSLRLAQRYEQYF
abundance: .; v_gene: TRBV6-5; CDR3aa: CASSYSDRVYGYTF
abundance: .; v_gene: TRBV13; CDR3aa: CASSFLQGPNYGYTF
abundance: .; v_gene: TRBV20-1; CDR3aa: CSARDSTGEGKNIQYF
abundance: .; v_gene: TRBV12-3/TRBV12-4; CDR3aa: CASSLRTSWGTDTQYF
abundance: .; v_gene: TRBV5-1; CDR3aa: CASSLERHTEAFF
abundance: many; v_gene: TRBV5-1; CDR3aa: CASRTSGNTGELFF
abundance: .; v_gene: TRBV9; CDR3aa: CASSVALANNEQFF
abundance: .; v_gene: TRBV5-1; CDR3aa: CASSLISGATGELFF
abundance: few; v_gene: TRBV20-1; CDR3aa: CSARDLDSSYEQYF
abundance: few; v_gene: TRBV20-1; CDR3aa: CSARGLGQAYSYEQYF
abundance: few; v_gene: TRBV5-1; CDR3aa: CASSLGLYGTYEQYF
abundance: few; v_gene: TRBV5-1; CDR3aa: CASSLDPGWDTEAFF
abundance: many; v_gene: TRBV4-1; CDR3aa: CASSQGPLVRDEQFF
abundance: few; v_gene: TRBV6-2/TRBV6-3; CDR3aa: CASTRFSGDYEQYF
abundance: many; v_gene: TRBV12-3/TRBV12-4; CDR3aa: CASTPGQGTYEQYF
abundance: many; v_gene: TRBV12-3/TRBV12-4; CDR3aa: CASSPADASTGELFF
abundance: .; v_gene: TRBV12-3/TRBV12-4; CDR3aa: CASSRTGGIETQYF
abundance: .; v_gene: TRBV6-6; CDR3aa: CASSYGSTNEQFF
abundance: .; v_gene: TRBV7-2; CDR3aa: CASSFGTGLRQETQYF
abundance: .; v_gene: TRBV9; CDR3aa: CASSPRRQGFQETQYF
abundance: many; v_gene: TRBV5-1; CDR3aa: CASGVGPSSYEQYF
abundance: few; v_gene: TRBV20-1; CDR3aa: CSAPRLASNEQFF
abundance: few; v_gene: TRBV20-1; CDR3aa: CSARAQVEQYF
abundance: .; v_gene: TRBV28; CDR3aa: CASSSPGAGGDTQYF
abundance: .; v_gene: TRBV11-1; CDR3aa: CASSDRMRIDLNTGELFF
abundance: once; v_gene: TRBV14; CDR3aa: CASSQLPPGLAPLEQFF
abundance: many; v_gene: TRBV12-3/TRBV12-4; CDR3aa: CASSSLLAGGYNEQFF
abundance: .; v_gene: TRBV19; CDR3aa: CASSPGPSDLAKNIQYF
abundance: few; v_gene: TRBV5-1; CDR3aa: CASSLAPGAGTEAFF
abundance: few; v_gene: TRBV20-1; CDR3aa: CSATSTSGQSSYEQYF
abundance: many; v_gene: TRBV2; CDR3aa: CASSDVGQGVRADSPLHF
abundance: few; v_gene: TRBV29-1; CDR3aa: CSVRRGYSYNEQFF
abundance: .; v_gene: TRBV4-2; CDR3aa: CASSQDRPNEKLFF
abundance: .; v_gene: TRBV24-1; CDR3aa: CATSSTGQPQHF
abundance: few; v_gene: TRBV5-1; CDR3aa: CASSLGTGGAYEQYF
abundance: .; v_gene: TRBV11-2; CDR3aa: CASSLWAGSSYNEQFF
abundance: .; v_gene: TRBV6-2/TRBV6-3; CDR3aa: CASSYQLPTDTQYF
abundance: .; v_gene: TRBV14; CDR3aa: CASSQGVGGPSDEQYF
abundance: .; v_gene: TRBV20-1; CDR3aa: CSAPLSRDPSATQYF